The entry that follows covers one TCR beta chain sequence. The data are from a study of technical replicates of blood from a handful of donors. There are 15 residues in the CDR3. V lost 1 base to trimming and J lost 4 bases, with 14 bases between them. CDR1 and CDR2 (germline): MNHNS, SASEGT. The repertoire was sequenced with immunoSEQ multiplex PCR; TCRdb's copy has only in-frame clones and lacks some. This sample carries 60,000 to 90,000 clones, around 97% of them seen once, and the ten largest clones take approximately 0.2%. The sequence was collected from a human donor in good health. The chain combines TRBV6-1 with TRBJ2-7, with unresolved D. Input material: T cells isolated from PBMCs. CDR3: CASSEVQVFPYEQYF. CDR3 DNA: TGTGCCAGCAGTGAAGTCCAGGTTTTCCCTTACGAGCAGTACTTC.